This T cell receptor beta chain was captured by sequencing in a study of T-cell reconstitution after alpha-beta-depleted transplantation in children. TCRbeta library construction was performed incorporating unique molecular identifiers. One entry per CDR3 protein results from TCRdb running MiXCR on the PCR reads. The top ten clones hold 25% to 35% of a sample with about 980,000 distinct CDR3 sequences, less than 30% of them seen once. A note on this clonotype: Its antigen is unknown.

The trim removed 3 bases at V and 6 bases at J, leaving 13 bases unmatched. The CDR3 loop spans 19 amino acids. Regarding the study as a whole: Surviving thymic progenitors and recipient T cells were the source of high TCRbeta diversity at day 60 in some patients.

The chain is built from TRBV12-3 or TRBV12-4 and TRBJ2-6, with 11 bases matching TRBD1. Material: PBMCs, mostly from graft donor cells, obtained 360 days after TCRalphabeta/CD19-depleted stem cell transplant. This sequence was found in a boy younger than two who had a stem cell transplant for SCID, so the T cells may come from the graft donor. The CDR3 region has the DNA TGTGCCAGCAGTTTGGTGGGGACAGGGGGTTTGGAAGTGGCCAACGTCCTGACTTTC. Translating it yields CASSLVGTGGLEVANVLTF.